The next 27 T cell receptor beta chains were all read from a single sample in a study of shared clonotypes between healthy human individuals. Profiled with immunoSEQ multiplex PCR; TCRdb holds only in-frame clones, not every one. The table includes around 1.4 million clones, around 98.5% detected once. Sequenced: naive CD4+ T cells sorted from blood. Indicated subset: CD45RA+ positively selected. All receptors come from a man aged 25 to 40 in good health.

The V and J genes are TRBV5-4 and TRBJ1-1, with a tentative D call TRBD1 (6 bases). The V and J ends lost 4 bases and 6 bases respectively, with 19 bases between them. The CDR3 sequence is 15 residues long. CDR1 and CDR2 (germline): SGHNT, YYREEE (reference sequence). The CDR3: CASSPPSGGAAEAFF. CDR3 in DNA: TGTGCCAGCAGCCCCCCCTCGGGGGGGGCCGCTGAAGCTTTCTTT.

The chain links TRBV10-3 to TRBJ2-3; D gene uncertain. Trimming shortened V by 6 bases and J by 3 bases, and 4 bases separated the two germline ends. This CDR3 is 11 amino acids long. CDR1 is ENHRY, CDR2 SYGVKD, per germline. The CDR3: CAIRETDTQYF. CDR3 bases: TGTGCCATCAGAGAAACAGATACGCAGTATTTT.

In DNA form, the CDR3 reads TGTGCCAGTAGTACGAAGACTAGCGGGAGGCGAGAGACCCAGTACTTC. It specifies CASSTKTSGRRETQYF. The rearrangement links TRBV19 to TRBJ2-5; TRBD2 matches at 13 bases. The CDR3 is 16 amino acids. Germline CDR1 LNHDA, CDR2 SQIVND (reference sequence). The V segment lost 4 bases and the J segment 4 bases; nucleotides outside the gene matches: 6. Full variable domain (rest looked up from reference TRBV19 and TRBJ2-5): DGGITQSPKYLFRKEGQNVTLSCEQNLNHDAMYWYRQDPGQGLRLIYYSQIVNDFQKGDIAEGYSVSREKKESFPLTVTSAQKNPTAFYLCASSTKTSGRRETQYFGPGTRLLVL.

The chain is built from TRBV27 and TRBJ2-7; 7 bases fit TRBD1. V shed 3 bases, J shed 0 bases, and the junction held 8 bases outside the gene matches. CDR1 and CDR2 (germline): MNHEY, SMNVEV (reference sequence). The CDR3 runs 16 residues. The CDR3 DNA reads TGTGCCAGCAGTTTCCTCAACAGGGGTCTCTCCTACGAGCAGTACTTC. Translating it yields CASSFLNRGLSYEQYF.

The chain uses TRBV5-1 and TRBJ2-3; D is possibly TRBD2 (6 bases). Germline V CDR1 and CDR2: SGHRS, YFSETQ. V lost 5 bases and J lost 1, with 17 bases in between. The CDR3 runs 16 residues. The chain's CDR3 is CASSYSGDVGTDTQYF. CDR3 nucleotide sequence: TGCGCCAGCAGTTATTCGGGGGACGTGGGCACAGATACGCAGTATTTT.

This chain joins TRBV28 and TRBJ1-5; D possibly corresponds to TRBD1 (5 bases). The germline V and J ends were trimmed by 2 bases and 1 base, with 9 bases remaining between them. This CDR3 region has 15 residues. Germline V lookup: CDR1 MDHEN, CDR2 SYDVKM. CDR3 sequence (DNA): TGTGCCAGCAGTTTAGGGGCGGGGAGCAATCAGCCCCAGCATTTT. The encoded protein is CASSLGAGSNQPQHF. Together with reference TRBV28 and TRBJ1-5, the CDR3 gives the full variable domain: DVKVTQSSRYLVKRTGEKVFLECVQDMDHENMFWYRQDPGLGLRLIYFSYDVKMKEKGDIPEGYSVSREKKERFSLILESASTNQTSMYLCASSLGAGSNQPQHFGDGTRLSIL.

V and J are TRBV10-1 and TRBJ2-5; a weak D match, TRBD1 (6 bases). Germline lookup yields CDR1 WNHNN and CDR2 SYGVQD (reference sequence). The CDR3 loop spans 14 amino acids. V was pared by 2 bases and J by 13 bases, with 20 bases between. The CDR3 sequence is CASSEQGPRGMLYF. For the CDR3, the DNA is TGCGCCAGCAGTGAGCAGGGGCCCCGTGGGATGCTGTACTTC.

The rearrangement joins TRBV7-2 to TRBJ1-1; no clear D. CDR1 and CDR2 from the germline V gene are SGHTA and FQGNSA. The length of the CDR3 is 15 residues. Between the trimmed V and J ends, which lost 4 bases and 6 bases, there was a span of 18 bases. CDR3 region: CASSSRHRSTAEAFF. Here the CDR3 DNA reads TGTGCCAGCAGCTCGAGGCACCGAAGTACCGCTGAAGCTTTCTTT.

The V gene is TRBV28, the J gene TRBJ1-4, with 7 bases that match TRBD1. The germline V gene has CDR1 MDHEN and CDR2 SYDVKM. V lost 5 bases to trimming and J lost 2 bases; unmatched junction nucleotides: 5. The CDR3 has 15 amino acids. The CDR3 region has the DNA TGTGCCAGCAGTCCCCAGGGGGGCACTAATGAAAAACTGTTTTTT. Residues: CASSPQGGTNEKLFF.

V is TRBV18 and J is TRBJ2-1, with a possible D match to TRBD1 (5 bases). The CDR3 extends over 12 amino acids. Germline values: CDR1 KGHSH, CDR2 LQKENI. The V end was cut by 6 bases, the J end by 6 bases, with 9 bases between. CDR3 sequence (DNA): TGTGCCAGCTCGGCAGGGCCCAATGAGCAGTTCTTC. Translating gives CASSAGPNEQFF. Combining the CDR3 with reference TRBV18 and TRBJ2-1 gives the whole variable domain NAGVMQNPRHLVRRRGQEARLRCSPMKGHSHVYWYRQLPEEGLKFMVYLQKENIIDESGMPKERFSAEFPKEGPSILRIQQVVRGDSAAYFCASSAGPNEQFFGPGTRLTVL.

The rearrangement joins TRBV27 to TRBJ2-1; D is perhaps TRBD2 (5 bases). CDR3 size: 17 residues. Germline CDR1 MNHEY, CDR2 SMNVEV (reference sequence). Trimming removed 6 bases at V and 4 bases at J, with 22 bases between. CDR3 protein: CASRLFGVASSYNEQFF. CDR3 nucleotides: TGTGCCAGCAGGCTCTTCGGGGTAGCCTCATCTTACAATGAGCAGTTCTTC.

The rearrangement links TRBV28 to TRBJ2-7; TRBD2 might be the D (5 bases). The CDR3 spans 13 residues. Trimming cost V 10 bases and J 2 bases, with 15 bases left between them. CDR1 and CDR2 (germline): MDHEN, SYDVKM. In nucleotides, the CDR3 is TGTGCCATTATTGATGAGGGTACCTACGAGCAGTACTTC. Protein product: CAIIDEGTYEQYF.

This CDR3 reads CASSGTPQETQYF. For the CDR3, the DNA is TGTGCCAGCAGTGGGACCCCCCAAGAGACCCAGTACTTC. The chain uses TRBV2 and TRBJ2-5; D uncertain. From germline, CDR1 is SNHLY and CDR2 FYNNEI. Trimming took off 4 bases at V and 1 base at J, with 7 bases between the two ends. The CDR3 has 13 amino acids.

This chain joins TRBV27 and TRBJ1-4, with D uncertain. With 3 bases removed from V and 8 bases from J, the gap between germline ends came to 13 bases. Germline CDR1 and CDR2: MNHEY and SMNVEV (reference sequence). This CDR3 contains 14 residues. CDR3 in amino acids: CASSFREKTEKLFF. The CDR3 DNA follows: TGTGCCAGCAGTTTCCGGGAAAAAACGGAAAAACTGTTTTTT.

The chain couples TRBV18 to TRBJ1-1, with TRBD1 matching over 8 bases. CDR1 is KGHSH and CDR2 is LQKENI in the germline V gene. Germline trimming cut 6 bases from V and 2 bases from J; bases unmatched to any gene: 5. The CDR3 has 14 amino acids. Here the CDR3 DNA reads TGTGCCAGCTCCTGGGACAGGCGAAACACTGAAGCTTTCTTT. It translates to CASSWDRRNTEAFF.

The V and J genes are TRBV5-4 and TRBJ2-7; TRBD2 matches at 9 bases. This CDR3 is 17 amino acids long. CDR1 and CDR2 from the germline V gene are SGHNT and YYREEE (reference sequence). V shed 4 bases, J shed 5 bases, and the junction held 16 bases outside the gene matches. The CDR3 DNA reads TGTGCCAGCAGCCCGGTCCTAGGGGCGGGAGGGCTCCACGAGCAGTACTTC. It translates to CASSPVLGAGGLHEQYF.

The chain carries TRBV28 and TRBJ2-7; the match to TRBD1 covers 9 bases. The CDR3 spans 16 residues. The germline gives CDR1 MDHEN, CDR2 SYDVKM. V was pared by 4 bases and J by 0 bases, with 7 bases of the junction left unmatched. The CDR3 DNA is TGTGCCAGCAGTTACTTGCCGGGACAGGGCTCCTACGAGCAGTACTTC. This gives the protein CASSYLPGQGSYEQYF.

V and J are TRBV9 and TRBJ2-1; D ambiguous. The CDR3 has 13 amino acids. Germline CDR1 and CDR2: SGDLS and YYNGEE. V was cut by 3 bases and J by 10 bases, with 14 bases left in between. The CDR3 loop is CASSAGRVGEQFF. CDR3 nucleotide sequence: TGTGCCAGCAGCGCGGGTAGGGTCGGGGAGCAGTTCTTC. Filled out from reference TRBV9 and TRBJ2-1, the complete variable domain reads DSGVTQTPKHLITATGQRVTLRCSPRSGDLSVYWYQQSLDQGLQFLIQYYNGEERAKGNILERFSAQQFPDLHSELNLSSLELGDSALYFCASSAGRVGEQFFGPGTRLTVL.

Notes on this clone: This CDR3 is also generated by other DNA sequences in the sample. The V gene is TRBV27, the J gene TRBJ2-2; D ambiguous. Per germline, CDR1 MNHEY and CDR2 SMNVEV (reference sequence). Trimming removed 4 bases from V and 0 bases from J, with 0 bases in between. The CDR3 consists of 12 residues. CDR3 loop: CASSSNTGELFF. The CDR3 coding sequence is TGTGCCAGCAGTTCGAACACCGGGGAGCTGTTTTTT.

J is TRBJ1-3 and V is TRBV6-5; D might be TRBD1 (5 bases). The CDR3 length is 15 residues. Germline assignment: CDR1 MNHEY and CDR2 SVGAGI. V was clipped by 0 bases and J by 8 bases, with 14 bases between them. CDR3 in amino acids: CASSYSRGAEYTIYF. The CDR3 DNA follows: TGTGCCAGCAGTTACTCCCGCGGGGCGGAATACACCATATATTTT.

The gene calls are TRBV2 and TRBJ2-1; 9 bases are shared with TRBD2. CDR3 length: 16 residues. V was clipped by 5 bases and J by 5 bases; unmatched bases: 10. Germline V gives CDR1 SNHLY, CDR2 FYNNEI. As DNA, the CDR3 is TGTGCCAGCAGTAAAGGGGAGGGACTAGCAGACAATGAGCAGTTCTTC. Its protein is CASSKGEGLADNEQFF.

The chain joins TRBV18 to TRBJ1-1; 8 bases map to TRBD1. The V and J ends lost 6 bases and 3 bases, in that order; junction bases with no gene match: 3. The CDR3 runs 13 residues. Germline V gives CDR1 KGHSH, CDR2 LQKENI. The CDR3 DNA reads TGTGCCAGCTCGCAGACAGGGGACACTGAAGCTTTCTTT. It yields the protein CASSQTGDTEAFF.

Here the CDR3 reads CASSLPTAANYGYTF. The DNA for the CDR3 is TGTGCCAGCAGTCTACCGACAGCTGCTAACTATGGCTACACCTTC. J is TRBJ1-2 and V is TRBV28, with a possible D match to TRBD1 (5 bases). Germline CDR1 MDHEN, CDR2 SYDVKM. There are 15 residues in the CDR3. With 5 bases removed from V and 0 bases from J, the gap between germline ends came to 13 bases.

The chain is built from TRBV27 and TRBJ2-1; 8 nucleotides match TRBD1. Trimming removed 5 bases from V and 6 bases from J; junction bases left unmatched: 3. The CDR3 is made up of 13 amino acids. Germline values: CDR1 MNHEY, CDR2 SMNVEV (reference sequence). The CDR3 DNA sequence: TGTGCCAGCAGTGGACAGGGCCGCAATGAGCAGTTCTTC. Its protein is CASSGQGRNEQFF.

The chain uses TRBV25-1 and TRBJ2-7, with D perhaps TRBD2 (6 bases). The CDR3 consists of 15 residues. The germline gives CDR1 MGHDK, CDR2 SYGVNS. V was cut by 8 bases and J by 4 bases, with 21 bases left in between. CDR3 region: CASASAGTAIYEQYF. CDR3 nucleotide sequence: TGTGCCAGCGCTTCGGCGGGGACGGCGATTTACGAGCAGTACTTC.

The genes are TRBV7-3 and TRBJ1-5, with D perhaps matching TRBD1 (6 bases). This CDR3 comprises 13 residues. The germline V gene encodes CDR1 SGHTA and CDR2 FQGTGA. Trimming pared 3 bases from V and 4 bases from J, leaving 7 bases between. CDR3 coding DNA: TGTGCCAGCAGCTTTACAGGGAATCAGCCCCAGCATTTT. It specifies CASSFTGNQPQHF.

The genes are TRBV9 and TRBJ2-3, with D perhaps matching TRBD2 (5 bases). The CDR3 has 13 residues. V was pared by 7 bases and J by 8 bases, with 17 bases between. Germline V gene lookup returns CDR1 SGDLS and CDR2 YYNGEE. The CDR3 here is CASARGPEGTQYF. DNA for the CDR3: TGTGCCAGCGCTCGGGGTCCGGAAGGTACGCAGTATTTT.